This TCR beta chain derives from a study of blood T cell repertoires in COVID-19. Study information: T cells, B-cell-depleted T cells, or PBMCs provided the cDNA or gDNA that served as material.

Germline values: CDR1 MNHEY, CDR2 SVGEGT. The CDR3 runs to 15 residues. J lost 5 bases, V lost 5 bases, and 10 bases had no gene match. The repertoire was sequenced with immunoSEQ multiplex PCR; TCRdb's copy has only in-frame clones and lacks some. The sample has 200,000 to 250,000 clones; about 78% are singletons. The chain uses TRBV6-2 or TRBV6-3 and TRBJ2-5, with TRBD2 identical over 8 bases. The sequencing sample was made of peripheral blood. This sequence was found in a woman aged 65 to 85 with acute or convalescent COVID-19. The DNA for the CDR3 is TGTGCCAGCAGTAATTCGGGAGGGCCGGGGGAGACCCAGTACTTC. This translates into CASSNSGGPGETQYF.